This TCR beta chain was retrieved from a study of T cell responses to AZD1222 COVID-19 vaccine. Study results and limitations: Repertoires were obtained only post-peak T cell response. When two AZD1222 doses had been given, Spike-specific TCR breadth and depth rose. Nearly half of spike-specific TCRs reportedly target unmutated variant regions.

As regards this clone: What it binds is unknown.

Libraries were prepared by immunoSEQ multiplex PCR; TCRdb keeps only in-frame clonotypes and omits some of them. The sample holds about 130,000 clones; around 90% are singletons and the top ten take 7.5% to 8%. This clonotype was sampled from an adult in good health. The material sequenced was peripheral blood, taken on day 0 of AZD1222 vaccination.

CDR3 coding DNA: TGTGCCTGGACCAGCCCCAGCGACGGATGCAATGAGCAGTTCTTC. Protein product: CAWTSPSDGCNEQFF. This chain connects TRBV30 to TRBJ2-1; D is unclear. Germline lookup yields CDR1 GTSNPN and CDR2 SVGIG (reference sequence). This CDR3 has 15 residues. V was trimmed by 4 bases and J by 6 bases, leaving 19 bases between them. The whole variable domain, filled in from reference TRBV30 and TRBJ2-1, reads SQTIHQWPATLVQPVGSPLSLECTVEGTSNPNLYWYRQAAGRGLQLLFYSVGIGQISSEVPQNLSASRPQDRQFILSSKKLLLSDSGFYLCAWTSPSDGCNEQFFGPGTRLTVL.